The TCR beta chain described here comes from a study of blood T cell repertoires in COVID-19. Ages ranged from about 18 to 89 years, with residence in approximately 23 US areas. Donors in Cohort 3 who had recovered were those with two negative PCRs, healthcare professional clearance, or resolution of their symptoms. Clones were read by immunoSEQ multiplex PCR, and TCRdb kept only the in-frame ones, dropping some. Among approximately 160,000 clones listed, approximately 81% were seen once. CDR1 SGHAT and CDR2 FQNNGV come from the germline V gene. CDR3 length: 14 amino acids. V gave up 2 bases and J gave up 3 bases, with 8 bases separating them.

Source material: PBMCs or T cells enriched from blood (not recorded which). The receptor's source is a woman between 45 and 60 years old who had recovered from COVID-19. This rearrangement joins TRBV11-2 to TRBJ1-5, with D unclear. The CDR3: CASSLSQNNQPQHF. CDR3 DNA: TGTGCCAGCAGCTTATCACAGAACAATCAGCCCCAGCATTTT.